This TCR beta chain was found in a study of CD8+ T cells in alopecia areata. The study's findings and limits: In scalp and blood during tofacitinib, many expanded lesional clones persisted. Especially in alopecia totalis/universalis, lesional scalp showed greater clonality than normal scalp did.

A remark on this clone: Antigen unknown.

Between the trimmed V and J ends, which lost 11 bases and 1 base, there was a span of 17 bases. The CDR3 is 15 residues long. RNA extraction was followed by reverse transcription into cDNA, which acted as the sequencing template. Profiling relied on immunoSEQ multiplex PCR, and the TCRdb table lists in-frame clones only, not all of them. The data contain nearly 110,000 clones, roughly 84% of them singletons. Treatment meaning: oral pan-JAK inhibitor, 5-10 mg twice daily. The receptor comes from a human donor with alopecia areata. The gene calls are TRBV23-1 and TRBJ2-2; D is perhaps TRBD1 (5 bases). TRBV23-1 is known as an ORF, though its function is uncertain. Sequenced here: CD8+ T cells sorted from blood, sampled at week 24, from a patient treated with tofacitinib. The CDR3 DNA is TGCGCCCCTCCTCGAATACAGGAGAACACCGGGGAGCTGTTTTTT. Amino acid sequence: CAPPRIQENTGELFF.